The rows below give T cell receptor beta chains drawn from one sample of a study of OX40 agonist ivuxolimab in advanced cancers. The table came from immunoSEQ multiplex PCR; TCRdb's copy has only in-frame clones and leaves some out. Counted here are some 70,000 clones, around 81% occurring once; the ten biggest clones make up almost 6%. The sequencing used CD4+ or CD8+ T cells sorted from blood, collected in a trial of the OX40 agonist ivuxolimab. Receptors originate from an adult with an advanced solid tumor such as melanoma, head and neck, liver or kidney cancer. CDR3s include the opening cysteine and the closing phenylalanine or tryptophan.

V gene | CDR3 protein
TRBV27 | CASRGQGTEAFF
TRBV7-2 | CASSTRQVGNTEAFF
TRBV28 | CASSSGGPGNTIYF
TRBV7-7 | CASTPIQGPTGELFF
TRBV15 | CATSRTLAETQYF
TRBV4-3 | CASSPGLAGGGEQYF
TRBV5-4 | CASSPDLAGVKTGELFF
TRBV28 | CASRILRTSGRYEQYF
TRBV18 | CASSDWTYEQYF
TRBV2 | CASSDGTSGSYQETQYF
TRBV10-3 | CANRGDRELDNEQFF
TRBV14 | CASSSGNGDIQYF
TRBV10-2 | CASSDLAWTGRTEAFF
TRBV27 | CASSLGVQLNTEAFF
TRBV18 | CASSPPQDRGEKLFF
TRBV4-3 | CASSHSRTGNQPQHF
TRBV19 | CASSWTNYMNTEAFF
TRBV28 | CASTLDRDNQPQHF
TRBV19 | CASRLTGGPDTQYF
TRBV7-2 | CASSWTPGIAYEQYF
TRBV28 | CASSLYGSSGNTIYF
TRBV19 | CASSPRGQGQNPQHF
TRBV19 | CASSIDGDRLTGELFF
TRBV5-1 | CASSQTRGVAGQNEQFF
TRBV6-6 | CASSWTGVKNEQYF
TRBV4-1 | CASSQDAGGVGGYGYTF
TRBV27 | CASSLPGRAGYEQYF
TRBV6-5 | CASSYSLQDQETQYF